A selection of T cell receptor beta chains follows, all from one sample in a study of blood T cell repertoires in COVID-19. Assay: immunoSEQ multiplex PCR; the TCRdb copy retains only in-frame clones and omits some. This table has tens of thousands of clones, around 90% appearing once. The sample taken for sequencing was peripheral blood. The receptors shown here come from a man aged 60-69 years with COVID-19, enrolled during active disease. Each CDR3 is given with its conserved first and last residue. Each record gives: clone size, D gene, J gene, V gene, CDR3 DNA, CDR3 protein. D genes are given only for firm matches. Clone size appears in some rows only: once, few, many, or a class for an expanded clone.

.,.,TRBJ2-1,TRBV5-1,TGCGCCAGCAGCTTGAACTGGGCGACAGGCGATGAGCAGTTCTTC,CASSLNWATGDEQFF
once,.,TRBJ2-5,TRBV19,TGTGCCAGTTCACCAAGGGGAGGTGAGGAGACCCAGTACTTC,CASSPRGGEETQYF
.,TRBD2,TRBJ2-1,TRBV30,TGTGCCTGGAGTTTACTAGCGGGAGGGAATGAGCAGTTCTTC,CAWSLLAGGNEQFF
.,TRBD1,TRBJ1-2,TRBV6-5,TGTGCCAGCAGTTACGAAGCGACAGGGGGCGTTGGCTACACCTTC,CASSYEATGGVGYTF
.,.,TRBJ1-2,TRBV28,TGTGCCAGCAGTGGGGGAGGGGTTAGTGGCTACACCTTC,CASSGGGVSGYTF
once,.,TRBJ1-1,TRBV7-9,TGTGCCAGCAGCCCCGACCTAGGAGCTTTCTTT,CASSPDLGAFF
.,.,TRBJ2-7,TRBV27,TGTGCCAGCAGGACCCGGAGTGGGGGCGACGAGCAGTACTTC,CASRTRSGGDEQYF
.,TRBD2,TRBJ2-5,TRBV9,TGTGCCAGCAGCACCCAAGTGGCCTTCGGGGCGGGAGTACGGGAGACCCAGTACTTC,CASSTQVAFGAGVRETQYF
.,.,TRBJ1-5,TRBV5-3,TGTGCCAGAAGCCCCTTGGAGTCAAATCAGCCCCAGCATTTT,CARSPLESNQPQHF
.,TRBD1,TRBJ2-7,TRBV7-9,TGTGCCAGCAGCTTAGATGGGGGACAGGGGAGGTACGAGCAGTACTTC,CASSLDGGQGRYEQYF
.,.,TRBJ1-1,TRBV27,TGTGCCAGCGGGGGGGGAGGTGGCACTGAAGCTTTCTTT,CASGGGGGTEAFF
.,TRBD1,TRBJ2-7,TRBV11-2,TGTGCCAGCAGCCCGGGACAGGGAATGAACGAGCAGTACTTC,CASSPGQGMNEQYF
.,TRBD2,TRBJ2-2,TRBV3-1/TRBV3-2,TGTGCCAGCAGTGTGACTAGCGGGAGAACCACCGGGGAGCTGTTTTTT,CASSVTSGRTTGELFF
.,TRBD2,TRBJ2-3,TRBV30,TGTGCCTGGAGTCCCGGGACTAGCGGGAGCACAGATACGCAGTATTTT,CAWSPGTSGSTDTQYF
.,.,TRBJ2-3,TRBV4-3,TGCGCCAGCAGCCAAGATTTTTTAACCGGCGGTGGCACAGATACGCAGTATTTT,CASSQDFLTGGGTDTQYF
.,.,TRBJ1-2,TRBV11-2,TGTGCCAGCCTTCAATCCAGGCAGATCTATCGCTACACCTTC,CASLQSRQIYRYTF
.,TRBD1,TRBJ1-4,TRBV19,TGTGCCAGTAGTACCTTGGGGACAGCAAATGAAAAACTGTTTTTT,CASSTLGTANEKLFF
.,TRBD1,TRBJ1-6,TRBV5-4,TGTGCCAGCAGCCAAACAGGGGGCGTCTATAATTCACCCCTCCACTTT,CASSQTGGVYNSPLHF
.,.,TRBJ2-3,TRBV6-5,TGTGCCAGCAGTCCAGAGGCAGATACGCAGTATTTT,CASSPEADTQYF
.,.,TRBJ2-5,TRBV6-5,TGTGCCAGCAGATACAGGAAAGGGGCCGAGACCGGGACCCAGTACTTC,CASRYRKGAETGTQYF
.,TRBD1,TRBJ1-6,TRBV6-5,TGTGCCAGCAGTTGGACAGGCGGCCCACCCCTCCACTTT,CASSWTGGPPLHF
few,.,TRBJ1-5,TRBV10-2,TGCGCCAGCGGTATGGGGCAGGGTCAGCCCCAGCATTTT,CASGMGQGQPQHF
.,.,TRBJ1-1,TRBV5-1,TGCGCCAGCAGCTCCGCACAGGGTGAAGCTTTCTTT,CASSSAQGEAFF
.,.,TRBJ1-5,TRBV20-1,TGCAGTGCTAGTGAGGGGGGGGTGATTGATCAGCCCCAGCATTTT,CSASEGGVIDQPQHF
.,TRBD1,TRBJ1-4,TRBV6-5,TGTGCCAGCAGCCCGGACAGGGTTAATGAAAAACTGTTTTTT,CASSPDRVNEKLFF
.,TRBD1,TRBJ1-3,TRBV5-6,TGTGCCAGCAGCGGGACAGGGACCGAGGTTAACACCATATATTTT,CASSGTGTEVNTIYF
.,.,TRBJ1-6,TRBV27,TGTGCCAGCAGTTTAGGACAGTATAATTCACCCCTCCACTTT,CASSLGQYNSPLHF
.,.,TRBJ2-3,TRBV11-1,TGTGCCACAAGGGACCGTGGGGGCCCGGAGTATTTT,CATRDRGGPEYF
.,TRBD1,TRBJ1-2,TRBV28,TGTGCCAGCAGGGGACAGGTCCTATCGTTTCGGGCCTATGGCTACACCTTC,CASRGQVLSFRAYGYTF
.,.,TRBJ1-5,TRBV15,TGTGCCACCAGCAGAGACAGGGCGAGTCAGCCCCAGCATTTT,CATSRDRASQPQHF
.,.,TRBJ2-7,TRBV10-2,TGCGCCAGCAGGGCCAGCTACGAGCAGTACTTC,CASRASYEQYF
.,.,TRBJ2-7,TRBV4-1,TGCGCCAGCAGCCAAGACAGTCAGCAGTACTTC,CASSQDSQQYF
.,.,TRBJ1-1,TRBV4-3,TGCGCCAGCAGCCAAGGGGAGGGATGGACTGAAGCTTTCTTT,CASSQGEGWTEAFF
.,.,TRBJ2-7,TRBV28,TGTGCCAGCAGTTTCAACAGGGAAAGCTCCTACGAGCAGTACTTC,CASSFNRESSYEQYF
.,.,TRBJ2-4,TRBV28,TGTGCCATCGACCCTGACAGGACACCGTCACACCCGAAAAACATTCAGTACTTC,CAIDPDRTPSHPKNIQYF
.,.,TRBJ1-1,TRBV27,TGTGCCAGCAGCCCTGAGGCCGACTGGGACACTGAAGCTTTCTTT,CASSPEADWDTEAFF
.,.,TRBJ2-3,TRBV29-1,TGCAGCGTTGAATGGGCAGGGGGCACAGATACGCAGTATTTT,CSVEWAGGTDTQYF
.,TRBD1,TRBJ1-1,TRBV12-3/TRBV12-4,TGTGCCAGCAGTCCGGGGACAGGGAGACCTTTCTTT,CASSPGTGRPFF
.,.,TRBJ1-1,TRBV12-3/TRBV12-4,TGTGCCAGCAGTTTAGAGGAGTACACTGAAGCTTTCTTT,CASSLEEYTEAFF
.,.,TRBJ2-2,TRBV19,TGTGCCAGTAGTATAGTTCCCCCTCTTCAGGCGGGCGGGGAGCTGTTTTTT,CASSIVPPLQAGGELFF
.,.,TRBJ2-6,TRBV29-1,TGCAGCGTTCGACAGACCGACTCTGGGGCCAACGTCCTGACTTTC,CSVRQTDSGANVLTF
.,.,TRBJ1-1,TRBV7-2,TGTGCCAGCAGCTTTCTTTCCGGGACTGAAGCTTTCTTT,CASSFLSGTEAFF
.,.,TRBJ2-4,TRBV7-8,TGTGCCAGATCTTGGAGTAAGGGGTCCAAAAACATTCAGTACTTC,CARSWSKGSKNIQYF
.,TRBD2,TRBJ2-1,TRBV3-1/TRBV3-2,TGTGCCAGCAGCCAAGAGACGACTAGCGGGGACAATGAGCAGTTCTTC,CASSQETTSGDNEQFF
.,.,TRBJ1-2,TRBV6-5,TGTGCCAGCCGCTCGGCAGGGCTGAACTATGGCTACACCTTC,CASRSAGLNYGYTF
.,.,TRBJ1-2,TRBV6-1,TGTGCCAGCAGTGATTGGGACACCGCCGACTATGGCTACACCTTC,CASSDWDTADYGYTF
.,.,TRBJ1-1,TRBV19,TGTGCCAGTACGGGGGAGAACACTGAAGCTTTCTTT,CASTGENTEAFF
once,TRBD2,TRBJ2-1,TRBV28,TGTGCCAGCAGGCCGGACCCGGGACTAGCGGGAATTGAGCAGTTCTTC,CASRPDPGLAGIEQFF
.,.,TRBJ2-7,TRBV27,TGTGCCAGCAGCTACACAGGGTTCAGTCCCTACGAGCAGTACTTC,CASSYTGFSPYEQYF
.,TRBD1,TRBJ1-4,TRBV7-8,TGTGCCAGCAGCGCCCCCGGGACAGGGAGTGAAAAACTGTTTTTT,CASSAPGTGSEKLFF
.,TRBD1,TRBJ2-7,TRBV5-1,TGCGCCAGCAGCTTGGGGGGGACAGCCCTACCCTACGAGCAGTACTTC,CASSLGGTALPYEQYF
.,.,TRBJ1-2,TRBV5-4,TGTGCCAGCAGCTCCGACGGGTATGGCTACACCTTC,CASSSDGYGYTF
.,.,TRBJ1-4,TRBV18,TGTGCCAGCTCACTTTTAACAACTAATGAAAAACTGTTTTTT,CASSLLTTNEKLFF
.,TRBD1,TRBJ1-1,TRBV7-2,TGTGCCAGCAGCTTAGGAGGGACAGCTGCCACTGAAGCTTTCTTT,CASSLGGTAATEAFF
once,TRBD2,TRBJ2-1,TRBV7-9,TGTGCCAGCAGCCCTAGCGGGAGGTCCTACAATGAGCAGTTCTTC,CASSPSGRSYNEQFF
.,TRBD1,TRBJ2-2,TRBV7-9,TGTGCCAGCAGCCAGGGGGCTCCCGGGGAGCTGTTTTTT,CASSQGAPGELFF
.,.,TRBJ2-2,TRBV28,TGTGCCAGCAGTCGAATGGGGGCGCATACCGGGGAGCTGTTTTTT,CASSRMGAHTGELFF
.,.,TRBJ2-5,TRBV6-5,TGTGCCAGCAGTCCCCGGGAAGGGGGTCTGACCCAGTACTTC,CASSPREGGLTQYF
.,.,TRBJ1-1,TRBV25-1,TGTGCCAGCAGCGAGACCGGGAAAAAAGCTTTCTTT,CASSETGKKAFF